The 17 T cell receptor beta chains below were found in one sample sequenced in a study of T cell responses to AZD1222 COVID-19 vaccine. Data came from immunoSEQ multiplex PCR; TCRdb stores just in-frame clones and leaves some out. Here the sample spans roughly 100,000 clones, roughly 87% being singletons. The sequenced sample was peripheral blood, obtained on day 0 of AZD1222 vaccination. Receptors originate from an adult in good health.

The CDR3 region is CASSSVNGYTF. The CDR3 DNA is TGTGCCAGCAGTTCGGTTAACGGCTACACCTTC. This chain joins TRBV12-3 or TRBV12-4 and TRBJ1-2; D is unclear. CDR3 size: 11 residues. Deletions cut 4 bases from V and 8 bases from J, with 8 bases between.

The V gene is TRBV7-8, the J gene TRBJ2-5, with a possible D match to TRBD2 (6 bases). The CDR3 has 14 amino acids. The V end was cut by 5 bases, the J end by 5 bases, with 15 bases between. Germline lookup yields CDR1 SGHVS and CDR2 FQNEAQ. The CDR3 DNA reads as TGTGCCAGCAGCCCCGCGGGGTTCAGGGAGACCCAGTACTTC. Translating gives CASSPAGFRETQYF.

This clone was found once. The chain links TRBV7-2 to TRBJ2-7; 10 bases align to TRBD1. Trimming took 2 bases from V and 3 from J; bases not matched to a gene: 10. CDR1 is SGHTA and CDR2 is FQGNSA in the germline V gene. The CDR3 sequence is 17 residues long. CDR3 in amino acids: CASSLSGGQGGNYEQYF. CDR3 sequence (DNA): TGTGCCAGCAGCTTAAGCGGCGGACAGGGGGGGAACTACGAGCAGTACTTC.

The rearrangement joins TRBV27 to TRBJ2-7; TRBD1 agrees at 7 bases. The V gene end was trimmed by 5 bases and the J gene end by 6 bases; junction bases not matched to a gene: 22. The CDR3 is 18 amino acids. Germline V gives CDR1 MNHEY, CDR2 SMNVEV (reference sequence). The CDR3 DNA reads as TGTGCCAGCAGTCGGCTGGGGGCAGGGGGACCCCATACTACCGAGCAGTACTTC. This sequence encodes CASSRLGAGGPHTTEQYF.

This clone has only a few counts. The gene calls are TRBV19 and TRBJ2-7; TRBD1 matches 7 bases. CDR3 length: 12 residues. The germline gives CDR1 LNHDA, CDR2 SQIVND (reference sequence). The V gene end was trimmed by 5 bases and the J gene end by 5 bases; junction bases not matched to a gene: 3. CDR3 sequence: CASSVDRDEQYF. The CDR3 DNA follows: TGTGCCAGTAGTGTCGACAGGGACGAGCAGTACTTC.

The chain joins TRBV10-3 to TRBJ1-3; weak D call: TRBD1 (6 bases). The CDR3 spans 15 residues. V lost 2 bases and J lost 0, with 8 bases in between. The germline CDR1 and CDR2 sequences are ENHRY and SYGVKD. The CDR3 reads CAISEGDTSGNTIYF. DNA of the CDR3: TGTGCCATCAGTGAGGGGGACACCTCTGGAAACACCATATATTTT.

The chain recombines TRBV7-9 with TRBJ1-1; 12 positions match TRBD1. The CDR3 totals 16 residues. Germline V lookup: CDR1 SEHNR, CDR2 FQNEAQ (reference sequence). J was trimmed by 4 bases and V by 7 bases; bases with no gene match: 10. CDR3: CASIPPGQGAVTEAFF. DNA for the CDR3: TGTGCCAGCATCCCTCCGGGACAGGGGGCGGTCACTGAAGCTTTCTTT.

This chain's CDR3 is CASRSPASEKLFF. For the CDR3, the DNA is TGTGCCAGTAGGAGCCCCGCGAGTGAAAAACTGTTTTTT. The chain links TRBV19 to TRBJ1-4; no reliable D call. Trimming cost V 6 bases and J 7 bases, with 12 bases left between them. Germline V CDR1 and CDR2: LNHDA, SQIVND (reference sequence). This CDR3 is 13 amino acids long.

The chain has TRBV3-1 (or the pseudogene TRBV3-2) and TRBJ1-1; tentatively, D is TRBD1 (5 bases). Trimming cost V 1 base and J 6 bases, with 9 bases left between them. In germline, CDR1 is LGHDT, CDR2 YNNKEL (reference sequence). This CDR3 is 13 amino acids long. CDR3 nucleotides: TGTGCCAGCAGCCAAGGGCGGGACGCTGAAGCTTTCTTT. Translated: CASSQGRDAEAFF.

The chain employs TRBV20-1 and TRBJ1-2; 7 bases line up with TRBD1. The germline V gene encodes CDR1 DFQATT and CDR2 SNEGSKA (reference sequence). This CDR3 has 11 residues. The trim removed 6 bases at V and 7 bases at J, leaving 5 bases unmatched. The CDR3 DNA is TGCAGTGCGGTGACAGGGTCTGGCTACACCTTC. This codes for CSAVTGSGYTF.

This clone has just a few counts. The chain combines TRBV18 with TRBJ1-2, with D possibly being TRBD1 (5 bases). The CDR3 extends over 14 amino acids. The germline V and J ends were trimmed by 3 bases and 7 bases, with 15 bases remaining between them. Germline assignment: CDR1 KGHSH and CDR2 LQKENI. CDR3 nucleotides: TGTGCCAGCTCACCGGGCGAGGGGCATGGTGGCTACACCTTC. It encodes CASSPGEGHGGYTF.

This clone was detected a few times. The V call is TRBV6-2 or TRBV6-3, the J call TRBJ2-5; D remains ambiguous. The length of the CDR3 is 11 residues. CDR1 is MNHEY and CDR2 is SVGEGT in the germline V gene. Trimming cost V 2 bases and J 4 bases, with 2 bases left between them. The CDR3 sequence: CASSYRETQYF. CDR3 DNA: TGTGCCAGCAGTTACAGAGAGACCCAGTACTTC.

V gene TRBV29-1 combines with J gene TRBJ1-1; D is uncertain. The CDR3 is made up of 14 amino acids. The germline V and J ends were trimmed by 4 bases and 0 bases, with 12 bases remaining between them. Germline V gene sequence: CDR1 SQVTM, CDR2 ANQGSEA. CDR3 nucleotide sequence: TGCAGCGTTGGGGGATCCGCTTTGAACACTGAAGCTTTCTTT. Translated, it gives CSVGGSALNTEAFF.

The gene calls are TRBV12-3 or TRBV12-4 and TRBJ1-2, with D hard to call. Trimming removed 3 bases at V and 2 bases at J, with 7 bases between. The CDR3 covers 13 residues. CDR3 nucleotide sequence: TGTGCCAGCAGTTTGGGAGCCAACTATGGCTACACCTTC. It encodes CASSLGANYGYTF.

The chain employs TRBV5-1 and TRBJ2-1; no definite D call. The CDR3 totals 13 residues. Germline V gene lookup returns CDR1 SGHRS and CDR2 YFSETQ. V gave up 3 bases and J gave up 5 bases, with 9 bases separating them. The CDR3 sequence is CASSSGPNNEQFF. CDR3 in DNA: TGCGCCAGCAGCTCCGGACCCAACAATGAGCAGTTCTTC.

The genes are TRBV7-2 and TRBJ1-1; D gene uncertain. The CDR3 runs to 13 residues. CDR1 SGHTA and CDR2 FQGNSA come from the germline V gene. Trimming pared 1 base from V and 1 base from J, leaving 4 bases between. The CDR3 loop is CASSLDRNTEAFF. DNA for the CDR3: TGTGCCAGCAGCTTAGACAGGAACACTGAAGCTTTCTTT.

The chain uses TRBV3-1 (or the pseudogene TRBV3-2) and TRBJ2-6; D is unresolved. The CDR3 spans 15 residues. Trimming took 6 bases from V and 0 from J, leaving 9 bases between them. The germline gives CDR1 LGHDT, CDR2 YNNKEL (reference sequence). The CDR3, as DNA: TGTGCCAGCAGTACTGAGAGCTCTGGGGCCAACGTCCTGACTTTC. Its translation: CASSTESSGANVLTF.